These T cell receptor beta chains were read from a single sample in a study of OX40 agonist ivuxolimab in advanced cancers. Only in-frame clones appear in the TCRdb table, and some are missing; sequencing was by immunoSEQ multiplex PCR. The top ten hold 3% to 4% of the sample, which has 100,000 or so clones, 92% seen once. Sample: CD4+ or CD8+ T cells sorted from blood, taken in a trial of the OX40 agonist ivuxolimab. The receptor set was obtained from an adult with an advanced solid tumor such as melanoma, head and neck, liver or kidney cancer. The CDR3 runs from the conserved cysteine through the conserved F or W. The order of the fields is V gene, D gene, clone size, J gene, CDR3 protein, CDR3 DNA. A D gene is named only where the DNA matches it firmly. Clone size, where shown, is once, few, many, or a class for clones that have expanded.

v_gene: TRBV30; d_gene: TRBD2; abundance: -; j_gene: TRBJ2-2; CDR3aa: CAWSPAGGQYTGELFF; CDR3nt: TGTGCCTGGAGTCCCGCGGGGGGCCAGTACACCGGGGAGCTGTTTTTT
v_gene: TRBV5-4; d_gene: TRBD2; abundance: -; j_gene: TRBJ2-7; CDR3aa: CASSIGGEQYF; CDR3nt: TGTGCCAGCAGCATCGGGGGGGAGCAGTACTTC
v_gene: TRBV4-1; d_gene: TRBD1; abundance: -; j_gene: TRBJ1-5; CDR3aa: CASSQIQGDQPQHF; CDR3nt: TGCGCCAGCAGCCAAATTCAGGGGGACCAGCCCCAGCATTTT
v_gene: TRBV13; d_gene: -; abundance: -; j_gene: TRBJ1-2; CDR3aa: CASSLVFPTGGYTF; CDR3nt: TGTGCCAGCAGCTTAGTATTCCCCACGGGGGGCTACACCTTC
v_gene: TRBV5-1; d_gene: -; abundance: -; j_gene: TRBJ1-4; CDR3aa: CASSLQSGTPATNEKLFF; CDR3nt: TGCGCCAGCAGCTTGCAATCCGGGACACCAGCAACTAATGAAAAACTGTTTTTT
v_gene: TRBV27; d_gene: -; abundance: -; j_gene: TRBJ2-7; CDR3aa: CASSGSTYEQYF; CDR3nt: TGTGCCAGCAGCGGTTCAACCTACGAGCAGTACTTC
v_gene: TRBV6-5; d_gene: -; abundance: -; j_gene: TRBJ2-2; CDR3aa: CASSYMGELFF; CDR3nt: TGTGCCAGCAGTTACATGGGGGAGCTGTTTTTT
v_gene: TRBV7-9; d_gene: -; abundance: -; j_gene: TRBJ2-7; CDR3aa: CASSIPGTGSYEQYF; CDR3nt: TGTGCCAGCAGCATCCCCGGGACCGGATCCTACGAGCAGTACTTC
v_gene: TRBV15; d_gene: -; abundance: -; j_gene: TRBJ2-3; CDR3aa: CATSRVGLDGSDTQYF; CDR3nt: TGTGCCACCAGCAGAGTAGGTCTAGATGGGAGTGATACGCAGTATTTT
v_gene: TRBV27; d_gene: -; abundance: few; j_gene: TRBJ1-1; CDR3aa: CASSLSAGAVTEAFF; CDR3nt: TGTGCCAGCAGTTTATCGGCAGGGGCGGTCACTGAAGCTTTCTTT
v_gene: TRBV2; d_gene: TRBD2; abundance: -; j_gene: TRBJ2-7; CDR3aa: CASSGRPGLAAYEQYF; CDR3nt: TGTGCCAGCAGTGGGCGCCCGGGACTAGCGGCCTACGAGCAGTACTTC
v_gene: TRBV4-1; d_gene: -; abundance: -; j_gene: TRBJ2-3; CDR3aa: CASSQLPLDTDTQYF; CDR3nt: TGCGCCAGCAGCCAACTCCCTTTAGACACAGATACGCAGTATTTT
v_gene: TRBV11-3; d_gene: -; abundance: -; j_gene: TRBJ2-2; CDR3aa: CASSFGVSNTGELFF; CDR3nt: TGTGCCAGCAGCTTCGGGGTATCGAACACCGGGGAGCTGTTTTTT
v_gene: TRBV19; d_gene: TRBD1; abundance: -; j_gene: TRBJ2-7; CDR3aa: CASSKWTGPDRADGTDEQYF; CDR3nt: TGTGCCAGTAGTAAATGGACAGGGCCGGATCGGGCAGATGGAACCGACGAGCAGTACTTC
v_gene: TRBV5-5; d_gene: -; abundance: once; j_gene: TRBJ1-1; CDR3aa: CASSLRDEMNTEAFF; CDR3nt: TGTGCCAGCAGCTTGAGGGATGAAATGAACACTGAAGCTTTCTTT
v_gene: TRBV12-5; d_gene: -; abundance: -; j_gene: TRBJ1-6; CDR3aa: CASGLSPLRNSPLHF; CDR3nt: TGTGCTAGTGGTTTGTCCCCTTTGAGGAATTCACCCCTCCACTTT
v_gene: TRBV14; d_gene: -; abundance: -; j_gene: TRBJ2-7; CDR3aa: CASSQDLGGGFYEQYF; CDR3nt: TGTGCCAGCAGCCAAGATCTAGGAGGGGGTTTCTACGAGCAGTACTTC
v_gene: TRBV29-1; d_gene: -; abundance: -; j_gene: TRBJ2-1; CDR3aa: CSVEDEAGRDEQFF; CDR3nt: TGCAGCGTTGAAGATGAGGCGGGAAGGGATGAGCAGTTCTTC
v_gene: TRBV27; d_gene: TRBD2; abundance: -; j_gene: TRBJ2-3; CDR3aa: CASSFTSGRALTDTQYF; CDR3nt: TGTGCCAGCAGTTTCACTAGCGGGAGGGCTTTGACAGATACGCAGTATTTT
v_gene: TRBV19; d_gene: -; abundance: -; j_gene: TRBJ2-3; CDR3aa: CASRLRGEVTDTQYF; CDR3nt: TGTGCCAGTAGACTCAGGGGGGAGGTAACAGATACGCAGTATTTT
v_gene: TRBV5-6; d_gene: TRBD2; abundance: -; j_gene: TRBJ2-1; CDR3aa: CASTERGVSEQFF; CDR3nt: TGTGCCAGCACTGAGCGGGGGGTGAGTGAGCAGTTCTTC
v_gene: TRBV7-9; d_gene: TRBD1; abundance: -; j_gene: TRBJ2-1; CDR3aa: CASSSGQRNEQFF; CDR3nt: TGTGCCAGCAGCTCGGGACAGCGCAATGAGCAGTTCTTC
v_gene: TRBV19; d_gene: -; abundance: -; j_gene: TRBJ2-3; CDR3aa: CASSTSGPSTDTQYF; CDR3nt: TGTGCCAGTAGTACCAGCGGCCCTAGCACAGATACGCAGTATTTT
v_gene: TRBV19; d_gene: TRBD1; abundance: -; j_gene: TRBJ1-4; CDR3aa: CASSIGDRGDEKLFF; CDR3nt: TGTGCCAGTAGTATCGGGGACAGGGGCGATGAAAAACTGTTTTTT
v_gene: TRBV7-9; d_gene: -; abundance: -; j_gene: TRBJ2-7; CDR3aa: CASNSPTGGSPLDEQYF; CDR3nt: TGTGCCAGCAACTCACCGACGGGGGGCAGCCCCTTAGACGAGCAGTACTTC
v_gene: TRBV5-1; d_gene: TRBD2; abundance: -; j_gene: TRBJ2-3; CDR3aa: CASSFWRGGLSGPSTDTQYF; CDR3nt: TGCGCCAGCAGCTTCTGGCGGGGGGGCCTTAGCGGCCCTAGCACAGATACGCAGTATTTT
v_gene: TRBV19; d_gene: -; abundance: -; j_gene: TRBJ1-2; CDR3aa: CASSITRQDVRGYTF; CDR3nt: TGTGCCAGTAGTATAACGCGGCAGGACGTCCGGGGCTACACCTTC
v_gene: TRBV18; d_gene: -; abundance: -; j_gene: TRBJ2-3; CDR3aa: CASPARNRDTQYF; CDR3nt: TGTGCCAGCCCTGCCCGGAATAGAGATACGCAGTATTTT
v_gene: TRBV4-1; d_gene: -; abundance: -; j_gene: TRBJ2-7; CDR3aa: CASSQDRGQNEQYF; CDR3nt: TGCGCCAGCAGCCAAGATCGGGGACAAAACGAGCAGTACTTC
v_gene: TRBV4-1; d_gene: -; abundance: -; j_gene: TRBJ2-7; CDR3aa: CASSQVPGPAQYF; CDR3nt: TGCGCCAGCAGCCAAGTCCCAGGACCGGCGCAGTACTTC
v_gene: TRBV9; d_gene: -; abundance: -; j_gene: TRBJ1-1; CDR3aa: CASSVLPTGTNTEAFF; CDR3nt: TGTGCCAGCAGCGTCCTTCCGACAGGTACGAACACTGAAGCTTTCTTT
v_gene: TRBV4-3; d_gene: -; abundance: -; j_gene: TRBJ2-2; CDR3aa: CASSQTGAGELFF; CDR3nt: TGCGCCAGCAGCCAAACGGGAGCCGGGGAGCTGTTTTTT
v_gene: TRBV19; d_gene: -; abundance: -; j_gene: TRBJ2-2; CDR3aa: CASSISDTGELFF; CDR3nt: TGTGCCAGTAGTATCTCGGACACCGGGGAGCTGTTTTTT
v_gene: TRBV4-1; d_gene: -; abundance: once; j_gene: TRBJ2-2; CDR3aa: CASSPNPLPGSANTGELFF; CDR3nt: TGCGCCAGCAGCCCCAACCCCCTTCCCGGGAGCGCGAACACCGGGGAGCTGTTTTTT
v_gene: TRBV6-6; d_gene: TRBD1; abundance: -; j_gene: TRBJ1-2; CDR3aa: CASSLPDRGFVYGYTF; CDR3nt: TGTGCCAGCAGTCTGCCCGACAGGGGGTTCGTCTATGGCTACACCTTC
v_gene: TRBV7-2; d_gene: TRBD1; abundance: -; j_gene: TRBJ2-3; CDR3aa: CASSGDRVTDTQYF; CDR3nt: TGTGCCAGCAGCGGAGACAGGGTAACAGATACGCAGTATTTT
v_gene: TRBV2; d_gene: -; abundance: -; j_gene: TRBJ2-7; CDR3aa: CASSELPVYEQYF; CDR3nt: TGTGCCAGCAGTGAACTACCCGTCTACGAGCAGTACTTC
v_gene: TRBV20-1; d_gene: -; abundance: -; j_gene: TRBJ1-6; CDR3aa: CSAHQGYTLHF; CDR3nt: TGCAGTGCTCACCAGGGGTACACCCTCCACTTT
v_gene: TRBV19; d_gene: -; abundance: -; j_gene: TRBJ2-2; CDR3aa: CASSITSAGELFF; CDR3nt: TGTGCCAGTAGTATAACTTCAGCCGGGGAGCTGTTTTTT
v_gene: TRBV9; d_gene: -; abundance: -; j_gene: TRBJ2-1; CDR3aa: CASSPPGQISYNEQFF; CDR3nt: TGTGCCAGCAGCCCCCCGGGGCAGATCTCCTACAATGAGCAGTTCTTC
v_gene: TRBV11-2; d_gene: -; abundance: -; j_gene: TRBJ1-1; CDR3aa: CASNPGSEAFF; CDR3nt: TGTGCCAGCAACCCCGGGTCTGAAGCTTTCTTT
v_gene: TRBV5-1; d_gene: -; abundance: -; j_gene: TRBJ2-1; CDR3aa: CASSSGPSSYNEQFF; CDR3nt: TGCGCCAGCAGCTCGGGACCCTCCTCCTACAATGAGCAGTTCTTC
v_gene: TRBV7-7; d_gene: TRBD1; abundance: -; j_gene: TRBJ2-2; CDR3aa: CASSPLYLGQGWTGELFF; CDR3nt: TGTGCTAGCAGCCCACTATATCTGGGACAGGGCTGGACCGGGGAGCTGTTTTTT
v_gene: TRBV5-6; d_gene: TRBD2; abundance: few; j_gene: TRBJ2-7; CDR3aa: CASSPTIASGDYEQYF; CDR3nt: TGTGCCAGCAGCCCGACCATCGCTAGCGGGGATTACGAGCAGTACTTC
v_gene: TRBV4-2; d_gene: -; abundance: -; j_gene: TRBJ2-1; CDR3aa: CASSQDWRPNEQFF; CDR3nt: TGTGCCAGCAGCCAAGATTGGCGCCCCAATGAGCAGTTCTTC
v_gene: TRBV7-6; d_gene: TRBD1; abundance: -; j_gene: TRBJ2-5; CDR3aa: CASSLAPIYRGQETQYF; CDR3nt: TGTGCCAGCAGCTTAGCGCCAATCTACAGGGGCCAAGAGACCCAGTACTTC
v_gene: TRBV7-6; d_gene: -; abundance: once; j_gene: TRBJ2-7; CDR3aa: CASSLAGTYEQYF; CDR3nt: TGTGCCAGCAGCTTAGCCGGGACCTACGAGCAGTACTTC
v_gene: TRBV4-1; d_gene: -; abundance: -; j_gene: TRBJ2-3; CDR3aa: CASSQGPGRPDTQYF; CDR3nt: TGCGCCAGCAGCCAAGGGCCAGGGAGGCCAGATACGCAGTATTTT
v_gene: TRBV5-1; d_gene: -; abundance: -; j_gene: TRBJ2-5; CDR3aa: CASSLGGTPETQYF; CDR3nt: TGCGCCAGCAGCTTGGGGGGGACGCCGGAGACCCAGTACTTC